The 3 T cell receptor beta chains given below trace back to one sample, sequenced in a study of blood T cell repertoires in COVID-19. Measured with immunoSEQ multiplex PCR; TCRdb has only the in-frame clones, and not every one. The sample lists 110,000 or so clones; 85% were seen once. Specimen: peripheral blood. These receptors all stem from a human donor in a cohort sampled during active COVID-19.

In this sample, this clone turned up once. This rearrangement joins TRBV11-2 to TRBJ2-7, with no clear D. V was cut by 0 bases and J by 1 base, with 7 bases left in between. The germline gives CDR1 SGHAT, CDR2 FQNNGV. The CDR3 length is 14 residues. CDR3 nucleotide sequence: TGTGCCAGCAGCTTAGATTTAAATTCCTACGAGCAGTACTTC. Translation: CASSLDLNSYEQYF.

This clone was detected once. The chain has TRBV7-2 and TRBJ2-1; tentative D call: TRBD1 (6 bases). The V end was cut by 7 bases, the J end by 5 bases, with 21 bases between. The CDR3 runs 16 residues. Germline assignment: CDR1 SGHTA and CDR2 FQGNSA. In DNA form, the CDR3 reads TGTGCCAGCACACCCACCCCCGGGACAACGAACAATGAGCAGTTCTTC. Protein sequence: CASTPTPGTTNNEQFF.

The CDR3 loop reads CASSYPGQANEQFF. In DNA, the CDR3 is TGTGCCAGCAGTTACCCGGGACAGGCGAATGAGCAGTTCTTC. The rearrangement joins TRBV6-5 to TRBJ2-1; 8 bases match TRBD1. V gave up 2 bases and J gave up 7 bases; unmatched junction bases: 4. CDR3 size: 14 residues. In germline, CDR1 is MNHEY, CDR2 SVGAGI.